This T cell receptor beta chain was sequenced in a study of shared clonotypes between healthy human individuals (dated by TCRdb to about 2020). Regarding the complete study: A couple of women and a few men aged 18 to 49 years were included in the cohort. Blood TCR repertoires of four to six healthy adults were deeply sequenced to estimate repertoire size and the extent of clonotype sharing between individuals. Libraries were prepared and TCR repertoires were sequenced by different laboratories using diverse techniques, in order to increase sequencing depth and limit assay-specific biases. Between about 0.94 and 8.9 billion PBMCs per donor were obtained by leukapheresis. For each donor, three plates each were used for CD4 naive and CD4 memory, two plates were used for CD8 naive, and one plate was used for CD8 memory.

Using the deep immunoSEQ assay, TCR CDR3 regions were amplified from genomic DNA by multiplex PCR. Extracted genomic DNA from each cell subset was distributed evenly across all wells of several immunoSEQ 96-well plates, and each plate was treated as a replicate. For sorted subsets, each replicate PCR was loaded with approximately 190 ng genomic DNA, equivalent to 25,000 to 35,000 T cell genomes. Purified libraries were quantified with a Qubit 3.0 fluorometer, sized on a Bioanalyzer 2100, and re-quantified with the KAPA Library Quantification kit. Every immunoSEQ 96-well plate was sequenced on a dedicated single-read 150-cycle Illumina NextSeq 550 flow cell. Under the source paper's analysis protocol: Because the immunoSEQ output included only junctional sequences and no quality scores, the filtering could not be the same as the filtering used for full-length reads. Sequences were annotated with PyIR, a Python wrapper for IgBLAST v1.9, using IMGT germline references to assign V/J genes and CDR3. Reads were filtered out if the reads had weak V/J assignments (E-value above 1e-6), no CDR3, stop codons, out-of-frame junctions, or ambiguous translated residues. V3J clonotypes were defined as sequences sharing the same inferred V gene, J gene, and CDR3 amino acid sequence. The percentage overlap between two repertoires was calculated by dividing the number of shared unique clonotypes by the size of the smaller repertoire. Richness of each repertoire was evaluated using RTK rarefaction, the Chao1 estimator, and Recon v2.1 estimates of unobserved clonotypes. Generation probabilities were computed with OLGA for all TCRbeta clonotypes obtained by the gDNA method from several donors. TCRdb holds this immuneACCESS table with in-frame rearrangements only. Some clones are missing; in checked studies, unresolved V genes explain under half, and the rest has no known cause. D and trimming were read from the DNA, whereas the V and J calls and clone size are those reported in that table. This sample comprises approximately 2.5 million clones, roughly nine tenths of them detected only once. The ten largest clones capture about 0.13% of the sample.

This clone was found a few times. The specificity of this receptor is unknown. Qualities for individual bases were not recorded, and no much larger clone is one base off. Broad study findings and their caveats: Sampling was restricted to blood, and TCR repertoires in tissues likely differ from the TCR repertoires found in blood. The small number of donors limited the genetic and exposure-history diversity represented. Even with the large sequencing depth, rarefaction of the sorted-subset datasets indicated that sequencing was incomplete. Estimated clonotype richness was generally larger for naive than for memory subsets. Pairwise subsampling led to the expectation that sequencing depth would affect the degree of clonotype sharing among donors. Compared with non-shared clonotypes, the clonotypes found in all four sorted-subset donors had higher generation probabilities. Sharing across a few donors was observed for roughly 5.4% of naive CD4, 3.5% of naive CD8, roughly 2.3% of memory CD4, and approximately 0.41% of memory CD8 clonotypes.

The donors were healthy, HIV-negative adults with no recently reported acute infections or vaccinations. All donors were Caucasian adults living in Nashville, Tennessee, USA. CD4+ T cells were enriched by magnetic negative selection, after which naive cells were positively selected on CD45RA and the negative fraction was taken as the memory subset. Blood was collected by leukapheresis, and PBMCs were isolated by Ficoll-Histopaque density gradient centrifugation and then cryopreserved in liquid nitrogen vapor phase. Analytical flow cytometry was used to check the purity and quantity of each magnetically sorted T cell population. Genomic DNA was isolated from each sorted fraction and quantified by UV absorbance on a Nanodrop 2000c. The germline V gene provides CDR1 ENHRY and CDR2 SYGVKD. The trim is 0 bases for V and 6 bases for J, with a gap of 14 bases between the germline ends. The CDR3 runs 15 residues from the cysteine to the phenylalanine. Of the read, only the CDR3 DNA is kept; its 45 bases are in frame from base 1.

Input material: naive CD4+ T cells sorted from blood. This sample's cell subset or site label indicates: CD45RA+ positively selected. The clonotype was recovered from a man younger than 30 in good health. The receptor chain draws on TRBV10-3 and TRBJ1-1; there is no confident call for the D gene. The CDR3 protein is CAISESLQINAEAFF. The sequenced DNA is TGTGCCATCAGTGAGTCTCTCCAGATTAACGCTGAAGCTTTCTTT.